The sequence of this T cell receptor (beta chain) was determined in a study of CD8 T cells in ankylosing spondylitis. Germline V CDR1 and CDR2: SGHTA, FQGNSA. Trimming took 4 bases from V and 4 from J, leaving 12 bases between them. The CDR3 is made up of 14 amino acids. Ten or more counts support this clonotype. TCRdb redid the calling of the 5' RACE reads with MiXCR, one entry per CDR3 protein. The sample lists hundreds of thousands of distinct CDR3 sequences, more than 25% occurring once. The source of this sequence is a male donor with ankylosing spondylitis or in good health (not recorded which). This rearrangement joins TRBV7-2 to TRBJ2-3; no definite D call. Sequencing input: blood, either unsorted or a sorted T cell fraction (not recorded which). The CDR3 is CASSSFARPDTQYF. The CDR3 DNA reads TGTGCCAGCAGCTCCTTCGCAAGGCCAGATACGCAGTATTTT.